This T cell receptor (beta chain) was sequenced in a study of ipilimumab plus nivolumab after autologous stem cell transplantation (dated by TCRdb to 2020 to 2023). Study-level background: The median number of doses that trial patients received was a few for ipilimumab and about 8 for nivolumab. Primary refractory and relapsed disease were included in the DLBCL cohort, with 18-month progression-free survival of 85.7% and 28.6%, respectively. Patients undergoing autologous transplant for high-risk diffuse large B cell lymphoma, mature T cell lymphoma, or multiple myeloma were enrolled in the trial. Approximately 35 patients made up the trial's intent-to-treat population. The research as a whole found: The authors concluded that combined checkpoint inhibition appeared tolerable when used as consolidation after transplant. The authors stated that profiles of the T cell receptor repertoire, regulatory T cell phenotype and gut microbiota provided a biologic rationale for studying this approach further.

Ipilimumab was given at 1 mg/kg intravenously on day 1 of selected weeks, and checkpoint therapy started 14 to 28 days after autologous transplant. Patients received nivolumab at 3 mg/kg intravenously on day 1 of weeks 1, 4, 7, 10, and every two weeks through week 26. This Phase Ib clinical trial tested ipilimumab plus nivolumab, a combined checkpoint inhibition, as consolidation after autologous stem cell transplantation. In the case of this clone: Its cognate antigen has yet to be identified. There are no base qualities to consult, and no much larger clone falls within one base.

Libraries were made using the immunoSEQ multiplex PCR assay. As stored in TCRdb, this immuneACCESS dataset retains in-frame rearrangements with V and J assigned. A fraction of the clones does not appear; measured against another copy, unresolved V genes explain less than half of the discrepancy, and the remainder lacks a known reason. Present in this sample are tens of thousands of clones, approximately 86% of which were seen just once. About 2.2% of the sample is held by the ten biggest clonotypes. The CDR3 runs 17 residues from the cysteine to the phenylalanine. Only CDR3 DNA remains: 51 bases, in frame from the first base. CDR1 is given as MNHNS and CDR2 as SASEGT, both from the germline V gene. The V end gives up 4 bases and the J end 6 bases, leaving 12 bases in the junction not matched to a gene.

This TCR was sampled from a male donor with diffuse large B-cell lymphoma. The V and J segments used are TRBV6-1 and TRBJ2-2, and TRBD1 aligns with 9 junction nucleotides. This material consisted of PBMCs, taken in a trial of ipilimumab plus nivolumab as post-transplant consolidation. The CDR3 here reads CASSVYRGRSVAGELFF. The DNA reads TGTGCCAGCAGTGTTTACAGGGGGCGGTCTGTTGCCGGGGAGCTGTTTTTT.